These 21 T cell receptor beta chains were all obtained from the same sample, sequenced in a study of T cells in Graves' hyperthyroidism and ophthalmopathy. The CDR3 regions of TCR beta were amplified from RNA transcripts. TCR CDR3 underwent first-round RT-PCR with the HTBI primer set. TCRdb itself ran the multiplex PCR reads through MiXCR, one entry per CDR3 protein. The table includes fewer than 450,000 distinct CDR3 sequences, about a sixth detected once. The specimen was blood. The receptors derive from a woman under 40 with Graves' hyperthyroidism that later progressed to Graves' ophthalmopathy.

This clonotype was detected a few times. The genes are TRBV5-6 and TRBJ2-1; no clear D gene. Trimming cost V 4 bases and J 0 bases, with 14 bases left between them. The CDR3 sequence is 16 residues long. Germline loops: CDR1 SGHDT, CDR2 YYEEEE. The CDR3 sequence is CASSHKVKSSYNEQFF. The CDR3 bases are TGTGCCAGCAGCCATAAAGTGAAGAGCTCCTACAATGAGCAGTTCTTC. The variable domain in full, completed from reference TRBV5-6 and TRBJ2-1, reads DAGVTQSPTHLIKTRGQQVTLRCSPKSGHDTVSWYQQALGQGPQFIFQYYEEEERQRGNFPDRFSGHQFPNYSSELNVNALLLGDSALYLCASSHKVKSSYNEQFFGPGTRLTVL.

Notes on this clonotype: This clone may be a read error of a much larger clone one base away. This sequence joins TRBV6-4 and TRBJ1-1; D gene uncertain. Germline CDR1 is MRHNA and CDR2 is SNTAGT. The germline V and J ends were trimmed by 5 bases and 6 bases, with 19 bases remaining between them. There are 15 residues in the CDR3. Here the CDR3 reads CASSYGGMIRAEAFF. The CDR3 nucleotides read TGTGCCAGCAGTTACGGCGGGATGATCCGCGCTGAAGCTTTCTTT.

This clonotype appeared many times. This chain links TRBV6-2 or TRBV6-3 with TRBJ1-2, with 7 bases matching TRBD1. The CDR3 has 15 amino acids. In germline, CDR1 is MNHEY, CDR2 SVGEGT. V dropped 5 bases and J dropped 4; count of bases not matched to a gene: 10. The CDR3 coding sequence is TGTGCCAGCAGTCTACCGGGACAGCTGACCTATGGCTACACCTTC. Its translation: CASSLPGQLTYGYTF.

This clonotype was counted many times. This chain uses TRBV28 with TRBJ1-5, with D unresolved. Germline V gene data show CDR1 as MDHEN and CDR2 as SYDVKM. Trimming removed 4 bases at V and 10 bases at J, with 8 bases between. This CDR3 is 11 amino acids long. The CDR3, as DNA: TGTGCCAGCAGTTCCCACCCCCCCCAGCATTTT. Amino acid sequence: CASSSHPPQHF.

This clonotype was seen repeatedly, ten times or more. The rearrangement joins TRBV2 to TRBJ1-2, with D unclear. CDR1 is SNHLY, CDR2 FYNNEI, per germline. With 7 bases removed from V and 1 base from J, the gap between germline ends came to 13 bases. This CDR3 comprises 14 residues. CDR3 residues: CASTNPDNNYGYTF. The CDR3 DNA reads TGTGCCAGCACCAACCCAGACAATAACTATGGCTACACCTTC. Drawing the rest from reference TRBV2 and TRBJ1-2, the complete variable domain is EPEVTQTPSHQVTQMGQEVILRCVPISNHLYFYWYRQILGQKVEFLVSFYNNEISEKSEIFDDQFSVERPDGSNFTLKIRSTKLEDSAMYFCASTNPDNNYGYTFGSGTRLTVV.

This clonotype has at least ten counts. The chain recombines TRBV11-2 with TRBJ2-3, with D possibly being TRBD2 (5 bases). The CDR3 totals 16 residues. Germline CDR1 SGHAT, CDR2 FQNNGV. V lost 0 bases and J lost 2, with 12 bases in between. The CDR3 region is CASSLELVPSTDTQYF. The CDR3 nucleotides are TGTGCCAGCAGCTTAGAACTAGTTCCCTCCACAGATACGCAGTATTTT.

The rearrangement uses TRBV3-1 and TRBJ2-1, with a weak D call TRBD1 (5 bases). Per germline, CDR1 LGHDT and CDR2 YNNKEL (reference sequence). There are 15 residues in the CDR3. The V gene lost 1 base and the J gene lost 9 bases, with 16 bases spanning the gap. Here the CDR3 DNA reads TGTGCCAGCAGCCAAGGGCAGGGAAAGTCGGGTGAGCAGTTCTTC. Protein sequence: CASSQGQGKSGEQFF.

This clonotype was seen repeatedly, ten times or more. J is TRBJ2-1 and V is TRBV12-3 or TRBV12-4; a weak D match, TRBD2 (7 bases). V was clipped by 3 bases and J by 4 bases, with 22 bases between them. This CDR3 has 18 amino acids. The DNA for the CDR3 is TGTGCCAGCAGTTTTGGGATGAAGGGAGGGACAAGATACAATGAGCAGTTCTTC. This encodes CASSFGMKGGTRYNEQFF.

This clonotype was observed at least ten times. The rearrangement links TRBV11-2 to TRBJ2-3; 15 nucleotides line up with TRBD2. The CDR3 length is 16 residues. With 5 bases clipped from V and 2 bases from J, the junction kept 2 bases outside the gene matches. The germline gives CDR1 SGHAT, CDR2 FQNNGV. The CDR3 DNA is TGTGCCAGCAGCCGGACTAGCGGGGGGGTCACAGATACGCAGTATTTT. Protein product: CASSRTSGGVTDTQYF.

This clonotype was counted many times. The rearrangement joins TRBV29-1 to TRBJ2-7; D unresolved. The CDR3 loop spans 12 amino acids. Germline V CDR1 and CDR2: SQVTM, ANQGSEA. Between the trimmed V and J ends, which lost 0 bases and 2 bases, there was a span of 5 bases. In DNA form, the CDR3 reads TGCAGCGTTGAAGAGGCAACCTACGAGCAGTACTTC. This gives the protein CSVEEATYEQYF.

This clonotype was observed at least ten times. The V gene is TRBV30, the J gene TRBJ2-7, with D possibly matching TRBD2 (6 bases). The germline CDR1 and CDR2 sequences are GTSNPN and SVGIG (reference sequence). V lost 0 bases, J lost 0 bases, and 15 bases lay in between. The CDR3 consists of 16 residues. The CDR3 protein is CAWSVVGGGSSYEQYF. The CDR3 nucleotides are TGTGCCTGGAGTGTAGTGGGTGGGGGGAGCTCCTACGAGCAGTACTTC.

This clonotype was seen many times. The rearrangement joins TRBV20-1 to TRBJ1-2; 9 positions agree with TRBD1. The CDR3 totals 17 residues. V lost 1 base to trimming and J lost 0 bases; unmatched junction nucleotides: 9. The germline V gene has CDR1 DFQATT and CDR2 SNEGSKA (reference sequence). CDR3: CSARATKDRGPNYGYTF. CDR3 DNA sequence: TGCAGTGCTAGAGCTACGAAGGACAGGGGCCCTAACTATGGCTACACCTTC.

This clonotype was observed at least ten times. This sequence joins TRBV6-1 and TRBJ2-6; 10 bases agree with TRBD1. V trimming: 6 bases; J trimming: 2 bases; junction bases outside the gene matches: 7. The germline gives CDR1 MNHNS, CDR2 SASEGT. The CDR3 covers 17 residues. In DNA form, the CDR3 reads TGTGCCAGCAGGGACGGGACAGGGGTAGCTGGGGCCAACGTCCTGACTTTC. Translated, it gives CASRDGTGVAGANVLTF.

This clonotype was recorded at least ten times. The rearrangement links TRBV10-3 to TRBJ2-7, with D tentatively TRBD2 (5 bases). The V gene's germline CDR1 is ENHRY and CDR2 SYGVKD. Deletions cut 3 bases from V and 2 bases from J, with 11 bases between. This CDR3 has 14 residues. CDR3 coding DNA: TGTGCCATCAGTGAATATAGCGATCCCTACGAGCAGTACTTC. Translating it yields CAISEYSDPYEQYF.

This clonotype was counted many times. The V call is TRBV10-3, the J call TRBJ1-6; tentative D call: TRBD1 (5 bases). This CDR3 comprises 13 residues. Germline V gives CDR1 ENHRY, CDR2 SYGVKD. V shed 4 bases and J shed 8 bases, with 9 bases lying between them. CDR3 nucleotides: TGTGCCATCAGTGGTCAGGGCGATTCACCCCTCCACTTT. Its protein is CAISGQGDSPLHF.

The chain has TRBV7-6 and TRBJ1-1; D is unclear. Germline CDR1 and CDR2: SGHVS and FNYEAQ. V gave up 7 bases and J gave up 7 bases, with 7 bases separating them. The length of the CDR3 is 10 residues. This CDR3 reads CASNFGEAFF. The CDR3 DNA reads as TGTGCCAGCAATTTTGGTGAAGCTTTCTTT.

This clonotype was seen many times. This rearrangement joins TRBV28 to TRBJ2-1, with 14 bases identical to TRBD2. The germline V gene encodes CDR1 MDHEN and CDR2 SYDVKM. The CDR3 is made up of 17 amino acids. The V segment lost 3 bases and the J segment 1 base; nucleotides outside the gene matches: 2. The CDR3 here is CASSLTSGGASYNEQFF. The CDR3 DNA is TGTGCCAGCAGTTTGACTAGCGGGGGGGCTTCCTACAATGAGCAGTTCTTC. Together with reference TRBV28 and TRBJ2-1, the CDR3 gives the full variable domain: DVKVTQSSRYLVKRTGEKVFLECVQDMDHENMFWYRQDPGLGLRLIYFSYDVKMKEKGDIPEGYSVSREKKERFSLILESASTNQTSMYLCASSLTSGGASYNEQFFGPGTRLTVL.

The rearrangement links TRBV12-3 or TRBV12-4 to TRBJ1-2; no definite D call. The V end was cut by 8 bases, the J end by 8 bases, with 18 bases between. CDR3 length: 13 amino acids. Here the CDR3 DNA reads TGTGCCAGCGAAGAAGCAGCGGGCTACGGCTACACCTTC. Amino acids: CASEEAAGYGYTF.

This clonotype has at least ten counts. The chain employs TRBV7-8 and TRBJ2-5, with 11 bases that match TRBD2. Germline V gene sequence: CDR1 SGHVS, CDR2 FQNEAQ. Trimming at V came to 3 bases and at J to 4 bases, leaving 4 bases not matched to a gene. This CDR3 contains 15 residues. Here the CDR3 DNA reads TGTGCCAGCAGCTTTAGCGGGGGGGCGAGAGAGACCCAGTACTTC. Translating gives CASSFSGGARETQYF.

This clonotype was counted many times. CDR3: CASSLSLRDTQYF. CDR3 nucleotide sequence: TGTGCCAGCAGCCTGAGTCTGCGAGATACGCAGTATTTT. V is TRBV3-1 and J is TRBJ2-3; D ambiguous. CDR3 length: 13 amino acids. Per germline, CDR1 LGHDT and CDR2 YNNKEL (reference sequence). V was clipped by 4 bases and J by 5 bases, with 10 bases between them.

This clonotype was counted ten times or more. This chain connects TRBV11-2 to TRBJ2-1, with D possibly TRBD2 on 6 matching bases. Germline-derived CDR1 and CDR2 are SGHAT and FQNNGV. Trimming pared 4 bases from V and 5 bases from J, leaving 27 bases between. This CDR3 is built from 19 residues. In DNA form, the CDR3 reads TGTGCCAGCAGCTCCCGGACGACTAGACCCTTTAATTCCCACAATGAGCAGTTCTTC. This encodes CASSSRTTRPFNSHNEQFF.